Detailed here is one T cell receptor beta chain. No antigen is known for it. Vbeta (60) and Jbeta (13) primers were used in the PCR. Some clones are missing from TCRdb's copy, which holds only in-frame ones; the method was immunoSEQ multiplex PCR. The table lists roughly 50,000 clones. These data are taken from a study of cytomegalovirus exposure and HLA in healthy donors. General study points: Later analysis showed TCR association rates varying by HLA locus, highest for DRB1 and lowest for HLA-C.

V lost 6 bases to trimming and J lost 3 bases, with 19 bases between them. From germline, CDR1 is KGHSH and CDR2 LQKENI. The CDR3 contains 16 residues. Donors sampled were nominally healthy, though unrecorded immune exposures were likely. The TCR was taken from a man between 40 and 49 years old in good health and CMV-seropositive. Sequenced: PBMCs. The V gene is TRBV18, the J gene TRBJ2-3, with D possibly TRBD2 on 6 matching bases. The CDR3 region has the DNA TGTGCCAGCTCGCACACTCACGGGAGCAGGACAGATACGCAGTATTTT. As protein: CASSHTHGSRTDTQYF.